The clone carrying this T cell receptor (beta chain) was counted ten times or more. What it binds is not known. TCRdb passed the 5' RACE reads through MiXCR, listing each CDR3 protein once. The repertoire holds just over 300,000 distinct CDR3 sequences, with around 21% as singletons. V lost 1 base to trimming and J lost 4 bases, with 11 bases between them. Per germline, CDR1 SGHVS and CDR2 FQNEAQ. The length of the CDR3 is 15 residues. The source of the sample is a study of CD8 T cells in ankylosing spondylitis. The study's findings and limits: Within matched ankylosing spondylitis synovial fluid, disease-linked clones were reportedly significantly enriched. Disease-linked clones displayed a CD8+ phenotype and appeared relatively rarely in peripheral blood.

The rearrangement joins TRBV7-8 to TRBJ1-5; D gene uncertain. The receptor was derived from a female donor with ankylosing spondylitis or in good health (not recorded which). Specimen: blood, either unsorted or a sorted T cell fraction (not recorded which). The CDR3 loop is CASSLGAEQNQPQHF. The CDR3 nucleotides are TGTGCCAGCAGCTTAGGGGCGGAACAAAATCAGCCCCAGCATTTT.